Listed below are T cell receptor beta chains from one sample, sequenced in a study of T cells after yellow fever vaccination. TCRdb re-analysed the 5' RACE reads in MiXCR, keeping a single row per CDR3 protein. The table records more than 250,000 distinct CDR3 sequences, around 6.8% of them present only once. The input for sequencing was PBMCs, taken about 41 days after the first yellow fever vaccination. These receptors all come from a man between 18 and 35 years old who received the YFV17D yellow fever vaccine. CDR3s include the opening cysteine and the closing phenylalanine or tryptophan. D genes are given only for firm matches. Only some rows state a clone size, as once, few, many or a class for expanded clones.

TGTGCCAGCAGTGAAATCGTAGCAGTATACTCCTACGAGCAGTACTTC	CASSEIVAVYSYEQYF	TRBV6-1	TRBJ2-7	.	.
TGTGCCGGCGGGGTAGCTAACTATGGCTACACCTTC	CAGGVANYGYTF	TRBV7-9	TRBJ1-2	few	.
TGTGCCAGCAGTGTTTGGGCAGCGGCCGGCGAGACCCAGTACTTC	CASSVWAAAGETQYF	TRBV2	TRBJ2-5	.	.
TGCAGTGCCGCCCCCGGCGCCATGAACACTGAAGCTTTCTTT	CSAAPGAMNTEAFF	TRBV20-1	TRBJ1-1	few	.
TGCGCCAGCAGCAGGCGGGGGGCCGGCACAGATACGCAGTATTTT	CASSRRGAGTDTQYF	TRBV5-1	TRBJ2-3	.	TRBD2
TGCAGTGCTAGTAGGGGCCGAGTCAACACCGGGGAGCTGTTTTTT	CSASRGRVNTGELFF	TRBV20-1	TRBJ2-2	.	.
TGTGCCTGGAACAGGGGGCGAGGCTATGGCTACACCTTC	CAWNRGRGYGYTF	TRBV30	TRBJ1-2	.	TRBD1
TGTGCCAGCAAAGGCGTGACGGGGACGAGCTATGGCTACACCTTC	CASKGVTGTSYGYTF	TRBV5-4	TRBJ1-2	few	.
TGCAGCGTAGCAGGGGGCTCTGAAGGAGCTGAAGCTTTCTTT	CSVAGGSEGAEAFF	TRBV29-1	TRBJ1-1	many	TRBD1
TGTGCCAGCAGCTTAGTCGCCAGCTCCTACGAGCAGTACTTC	CASSLVASSYEQYF	TRBV11-2	TRBJ2-7	.	.
TGTGCCAGCAGCCTATCGGGACTAGACACAGATACGCAGTATTTT	CASSLSGLDTDTQYF	TRBV7-9	TRBJ2-3	few	TRBD2
TGCAGCGTTGGTTCCAATGAGCAGTTCTTC	CSVGSNEQFF	TRBV29-1	TRBJ2-1	.	.
TGTGCCAGCAGCTGGCGGACAGGGGTTTACACTGAAGCTTTCTTT	CASSWRTGVYTEAFF	TRBV11-2	TRBJ1-1	few	TRBD1
TGTGCCACCAGCAGAGAACGTCTCTATGGCTACACCTTC	CATSRERLYGYTF	TRBV15	TRBJ1-2	.	.
TGCAGCGTCGAGGACAGGGCGAAGACGAACACTGAAGCTTTCTTT	CSVEDRAKTNTEAFF	TRBV29-1	TRBJ1-1	few	TRBD1
TGCAGTGCTAGAAGTAGCGGGGACTATCCCCAGTACTTC	CSARSSGDYPQYF	TRBV20-1	TRBJ2-5	few	TRBD2
TGTGCCAGCAGCTCCTTACTAGGTGGCACAGATACGCAGTATTTT	CASSSLLGGTDTQYF	TRBV7-2	TRBJ2-3	few	.
TGTGCCAGCAGTTTAAGGGGTACCACAGATACGCAGTATTTT	CASSLRGTTDTQYF	TRBV6-5	TRBJ2-3	many	.
TGTGCCAGCAGAAACAGGGGCCTGGGCACTGAAGCTTTCTTT	CASRNRGLGTEAFF	TRBV12-3/TRBV12-4	TRBJ1-1	.	TRBD1
TGTGCCAGCACGCCGGGACAACCTACAGATACGCAGTATTTT	CASTPGQPTDTQYF	TRBV12-3/TRBV12-4	TRBJ2-3	.	.
TGTGCCAGCAGTAAGCGGGGTATCACAGATACGCAGTATTTT	CASSKRGITDTQYF	TRBV6-1	TRBJ2-3	few	TRBD2
TGTGCCAGCTCGGGACGGCGGAGGGAGCAGTACTTC	CASSGRRREQYF	TRBV6-1	TRBJ2-7	.	.
TGTGCCAGCAGTTACGGAGGACAGCGAAGCAACACCGGGGAGCTGTTTTTT	CASSYGGQRSNTGELFF	TRBV6-5	TRBJ2-2	few	.
TGTGCCAGCAGTTCCTTCACTAGCCTCTCCTACGAGCAGTACTTC	CASSSFTSLSYEQYF	TRBV12-3/TRBV12-4	TRBJ2-7	many	.
TGTGCCAGCAGCCTCGGATCTAGCGGGGGGGATTTC	CASSLGSSGGDF	TRBV3-1	TRBJ2-5	many	TRBD2
TGTGCCAGCAGTTCACGGGGGGAGAGCTATGGCTACACCTTC	CASSSRGESYGYTF	TRBV12-3/TRBV12-4	TRBJ1-2	many	.
TGTGCCAGCAGTTTACAGGGTCCTCCCTACGAGCAGTACTTC	CASSLQGPPYEQYF	TRBV6-5	TRBJ2-7	.	.
TGTGCCAGCAGCTTACTGGGCGGGGGGGCCGAAGATACGCAGTATTTT	CASSLLGGGAEDTQYF	TRBV7-3	TRBJ2-3	.	TRBD2
TGTGCCAGCAGCGCGGGAAGGGACGCGGGAAACACCATATATTTT	CASSAGRDAGNTIYF	TRBV21-1	TRBJ1-3	few	.
TGTGCCAGCAGCTTACGGACAGGGCATAATGAAAAACTGTTTTTT	CASSLRTGHNEKLFF	TRBV7-9	TRBJ1-4	.	TRBD1
TGTGCCAGCAGCGTACAGGGGGATACGCAGTATTTT	CASSVQGDTQYF	TRBV2	TRBJ2-3	many	TRBD1
TGTGCCAGCAGCCCAACGGAGTACGAGCAGTACTTC	CASSPTEYEQYF	TRBV7-9	TRBJ2-7	few	.
TGTGCCAGCAGCGTAGTGGCCGGAAGAGGGACCCAGTACTTC	CASSVVAGRGTQYF	TRBV9	TRBJ2-5	.	.
TGTGCCATCCGAAGGGGCTACACCTTC	CAIRRGYTF	TRBV10-3	TRBJ1-2	.	.
TGCGCCAGCACTGAACGAGAGAACACCGGGGAGCTGTTTTTT	CASTERENTGELFF	TRBV5-1	TRBJ2-2	.	.
TGTGCCAGCAGCTTAGGCAGGGTGTACGAGCAGTACTTC	CASSLGRVYEQYF	TRBV13	TRBJ2-7	few	.
TGTGCCTGGAGTGTACGTAGCGGATCTAGCACAGATACGCAGTATTTT	CAWSVRSGSSTDTQYF	TRBV30	TRBJ2-3	.	.
TGTGCCAGCAGCTTGGTGGGCCTAGCGGGAAGCACAGATACGCAGTATTTT	CASSLVGLAGSTDTQYF	TRBV5-5	TRBJ2-3	.	TRBD2
TGTGCCAGCAGCTTTGTGGGGTCGTACTCCAACTATGGCTACACCTTC	CASSFVGSYSNYGYTF	TRBV7-6	TRBJ1-2	few	.
TGTGCCAGCAGCGGCTGGGGGACAGGGGGCGAGCAGTACTTC	CASSGWGTGGEQYF	TRBV7-9	TRBJ2-7	few	TRBD1
TGTGCCAGCAGCTTCGACAGGGAACTTCCCCATGGCTACACCTTC	CASSFDRELPHGYTF	TRBV7-2	TRBJ1-2	few	TRBD1
TGCGCCAGCAGCCAAGAACCCGGGGATGGCTACACCTTC	CASSQEPGDGYTF	TRBV4-1	TRBJ1-2	.	.
TGTGCCAGCAGCTTAGGCGACCGCCAAAGCACAGATACGCAGTATTTT	CASSLGDRQSTDTQYF	TRBV7-9	TRBJ2-3	few	.
TGTGCCAGTAGTATTTGGGGACAGGGGGCCGGGAACACTGAAGCTTTCTTT	CASSIWGQGAGNTEAFF	TRBV19	TRBJ1-1	few	TRBD1
TGCGCCAGCAAGCCCCACGAGGCTGCCCTCGGGTCCCAGTACAATGAGCAGTTCTTC	CASKPHEAALGSQYNEQFF	TRBV5-1	TRBJ2-1	many	.
TGCAGTGCTAGAGGGGCGAGAACTAATGAAAAACTGTTTTTT	CSARGARTNEKLFF	TRBV20-1	TRBJ1-4	.	.
TGCAGCGCCCAAACCGGGACACCTGTTTGGCCGTTCTTC	CSAQTGTPVWPFF	TRBV29-1	TRBJ2-1	few	.
TGTGCCAGCAGCTCCAACACCGTTGAAGCTTTCTTT	CASSSNTVEAFF	TRBV7-8	TRBJ1-1	few	.
TGCGCCAGCAGAGGGAGAGGTTCACCCCTCCACTTT	CASRGRGSPLHF	TRBV4-1	TRBJ1-6	few	.
TGTGCCAGCTCGGCAAACAGGGGACCAGCTTTCTTT	CASSANRGPAFF	TRBV18	TRBJ1-1	once	TRBD1
TGCAGTGCTAGAGATTATCCGTGGAGTAATTCACCCCTCCACTTT	CSARDYPWSNSPLHF	TRBV20-1	TRBJ1-6	.	.
TGTGCCAGCAGCTTGGTAAGCGGGGCGGCAGATACGCAGTATTTT	CASSLVSGAADTQYF	TRBV5-5	TRBJ2-3	many	TRBD2
TGCAGTGCTAGTGCCATCACAGGGGAGTGGAATGAGCAGTTCTTC	CSASAITGEWNEQFF	TRBV20-1	TRBJ2-1	.	TRBD1